The 22 T cell receptor beta chains given below trace back to one sample, sequenced in a study of shared clonotypes between healthy human individuals (dated by TCRdb to 2019 to 2021). Library method: the immunoSEQ multiplex PCR assay. TCRdb carries this immuneACCESS record with in-frame sequences only. Its versions omit some clonotypes, under half of them owing to an unresolved V gene in the studies checked, with the rest unexplained. Within this sample are roughly 2,000,000 clones, with 85% to 95% of them counted one time only. The ten biggest clones cover around 1.8% of the sample. CD8 naive samples consisted of CD45RO-negative cells that were positively selected for CCR7, yielding a CD45RA+CCR7+ population without TemRA cells. The source material was naive CD8+ T cells from PBMCs. The cell subset or site label for this specimen denotes: CD45RA+CCR7+. The receptors stem from a man between 18 and 29 years old in good health. Some clones in this sample may be carry-over from other donors' samples.

The chain carries TRBV30 and TRBJ2-5; possibly TRBD2 for D (5 bases). Trimming removed 3 bases at V and 4 bases at J, with 15 bases between. The germline CDR1 and CDR2 sequences are GTSNPN and SVGIG (reference sequence). CDR3 length equals 14 residues. Here the CDR3 reads CAWSPVNRGETQYF. CDR3 nucleotide sequence: TGTGCCTGGAGCCCCGTTAACCGGGGAGAGACCCAGTACTTC. Based on the CDR3 plus reference TRBV30 and TRBJ2-5, the full variable domain is SQTIHQWPATLVQPVGSPLSLECTVEGTSNPNLYWYRQAAGRGLQLLFYSVGIGQISSEVPQNLSASRPQDRQFILSSKKLLLSDSGFYLCAWSPVNRGETQYFGPGTRLLVL.

The chain uses TRBV19 and TRBJ1-5; TRBD1 matches at 7 bases. The CDR3 totals 14 residues. Germline CDR1 reads LNHDA; CDR2 reads SQIVND (reference sequence). The V gene end was trimmed by 3 bases and the J gene end by 8 bases; junction bases not matched to a gene: 7. Here the CDR3 reads CASSMEGAVEPQHF. The CDR3 DNA reads as TGTGCCAGTAGTATGGAGGGGGCGGTTGAGCCCCAGCATTTT. Filled out from reference TRBV19 and TRBJ1-5, the complete variable domain reads DGGITQSPKYLFRKEGQNVTLSCEQNLNHDAMYWYRQDPGQGLRLIYYSQIVNDFQKGDIAEGYSVSREKKESFPLTVTSAQKNPTAFYLCASSMEGAVEPQHFGDGTRLSIL.

The chain recombines TRBV11-2 with TRBJ2-5; D gene unclear. Germline CDR1 and CDR2: SGHAT and FQNNGV. Trimming took 4 bases from V and 1 from J, leaving 19 bases between them. This CDR3 contains 17 residues. The chain's CDR3 is CASSSTRVLPSQETQYF. The CDR3 nucleotides are TGTGCCAGCAGCTCCACCCGGGTCCTGCCCTCCCAAGAGACCCAGTACTTC.

The rearrangement uses TRBV19 and TRBJ1-1, with no clear D. Germline V gene data show CDR1 as LNHDA and CDR2 as SQIVND (reference sequence). This CDR3 has 13 residues. Trimming pared 5 bases from V and 7 bases from J, leaving 14 bases between. The CDR3 DNA sequence: TGTGCCAGTAGTCCCGGTCCCGGGATTGAAGCTTTCTTT. This encodes CASSPGPGIEAFF.

This clone was seen a single time. V is TRBV13 and J is TRBJ2-7, with TRBD1 as a possible D gene (6 bases). Between the trimmed V and J ends, which lost 5 bases and 0 bases, there was a span of 20 bases. The CDR3 runs to 17 residues. CDR1 and CDR2 from the germline V gene are PRHDT and FYEKMQ (reference sequence). CDR3 sequence (DNA): TGTGCCAGCAGCCCGCGTCAGAGGCAGGGGAGCTCCTACGAGCAGTACTTC. This encodes CASSPRQRQGSSYEQYF.

This chain joins TRBV27 and TRBJ2-3; D gene ambiguous. The germline V gene has CDR1 MNHEY and CDR2 SMNVEV (reference sequence). CDR3 length: 16 residues. The V gene lost 7 bases and the J gene lost 0 bases, with 17 bases spanning the gap. DNA of the CDR3: TGTGCCAGCACCTATCGAAGCGTATCTAGCACAGATACGCAGTATTTT. It encodes CASTYRSVSSTDTQYF.

Regarding this clone: A far larger clone is one nucleotide away, so this likely arose from a read error. The V and J genes are TRBV2 and TRBJ1-1, with D perhaps TRBD1 (6 bases). The CDR3 covers 13 residues. CDR1 and CDR2 (germline): SNHLY, FYNNEI. V dropped 6 bases and J dropped 1 base, with 9 bases sitting between them. CDR3: CASSLGGNTEAFF. CDR3 in DNA: TGTGCCAGCAGCCTAGGGGGGAACACTGAAGCTTTCTTT.

The genes are TRBV6-5 and TRBJ2-2; 8 bases agree with TRBD1. Germline V lookup: CDR1 MNHEY, CDR2 SVGAGI. The CDR3 length is 16 residues. V was clipped by 2 bases and J by 3 bases; unmatched bases: 5. CDR3 nucleotide sequence: TGTGCCAGCAGTTACACCCAGGGGGCATACACCGGGGAGCTGTTTTTT. The encoded protein is CASSYTQGAYTGELFF.

This clone was detected only once. The chain carries TRBV27 and TRBJ2-7; TRBD2 aligns across 11 bases. The CDR3 sequence is 18 residues long. CDR1 and CDR2 (germline): MNHEY, SMNVEV (reference sequence). With V trimmed by 1 base and J by 5 bases, 13 bases remained unmatched. The CDR3 reads CASSLLHPGLAGRDEQYF. In DNA, the CDR3 is TGTGCCAGCAGTTTATTGCACCCCGGACTAGCGGGTCGAGACGAGCAGTACTTC.

On this clone: The junction differs from germline at one of its ends, possibly a read error. The rearrangement uses TRBV9 and TRBJ2-2, with D unresolved. This CDR3 spans 13 amino acids. CDR1 and CDR2 (germline): SGDLS, YYNGEE. Written as DNA, the CDR3 is TGTGCCAGCGGCGTCGGGAACACCGGGGAGCTGTTTTTT. As protein: CASGVGNTGELFF.

The chain is built from TRBV6-5 and TRBJ2-7; the match to TRBD1 covers 8 bases. V shed 4 bases, J shed 6 bases, and the junction held 5 bases outside the gene matches. This CDR3 is built from 13 residues. The germline V gene encodes CDR1 MNHEY and CDR2 SVGAGI. The CDR3 region is CASSFQTGVEQYF. In DNA form, the CDR3 reads TGTGCCAGCAGTTTTCAGACAGGGGTCGAGCAGTACTTC.

This sequence joins TRBV6-5 and TRBJ1-2, with 8 bases lining up with TRBD1. With 4 bases clipped from V and 7 bases from J, the junction kept 5 bases outside the gene matches. The CDR3 runs to 13 residues. The germline V gene has CDR1 MNHEY and CDR2 SVGAGI. CDR3 sequence reads: CASSSDRVRGYTF. CDR3 nucleotide sequence: TGTGCCAGCAGTTCGGACAGGGTCCGTGGCTACACCTTC.

The chain uses TRBV6-5 and TRBJ1-1; D possibly corresponds to TRBD1 (6 bases). Germline CDR1 reads MNHEY; CDR2 reads SVGAGI. CDR3 length: 14 amino acids. V shed 2 bases and J shed 3 bases, with 10 bases lying between them. CDR3 sequence (DNA): TGTGCCAGCAGTTACCAGGAGGGGGACACTGAAGCTTTCTTT. It specifies CASSYQEGDTEAFF.

This chain uses TRBV7-3 with TRBJ2-3; 7 nucleotides align to TRBD2. The trim removed 3 bases at V and 0 bases at J, leaving 3 bases unmatched. The CDR3 runs to 15 residues. Germline V gives CDR1 SGHTA, CDR2 FQGTGA. CDR3 region: CASSFLAASTDTQYF. CDR3 nucleotides: TGTGCCAGCAGCTTCCTAGCGGCTAGCACAGATACGCAGTATTTT. Supplemented by reference TRBV7-3 and TRBJ2-3, the full variable domain reads GAGVSQTPSNKVTEKGKYVELRCDPISGHTALYWYRQSLGQGPEFLIYFQGTGAADDSGLPNDRFFAVRPEGSVSTLKIQRTERGDSAVYLCASSFLAASTDTQYFGPGTRLTVL.

The genes are TRBV28 and TRBJ2-3, with 11 bases matching TRBD2. The ends lost 5 bases at V and 5 bases at J; junction bases unmatched: 9. Germline CDR1 MDHEN, CDR2 SYDVKM. This CDR3 is built from 16 residues. The CDR3 DNA follows: TGTGCCAGCAGTACCAATAGCGGGAGGGCCGTAGATACGCAGTATTTT. Protein: CASSTNSGRAVDTQYF.

This chain connects TRBV7-6 to TRBJ2-5; 8 bases line up with TRBD2. The CDR3 has 15 residues. Trimming cost V 4 bases and J 2 bases; bases outside gene matches: 6. The germline CDR1 and CDR2 sequences are SGHVS and FNYEAQ. CDR3 sequence (DNA): TGTGCCAGCAGCTCCCCGGGGACTAGTCAAGAGACCCAGTACTTC. It yields the protein CASSSPGTSQETQYF.

The chain carries TRBV11-2 and TRBJ2-4, with D possibly being TRBD2 (6 bases). Trimming removed 5 bases from V and 9 bases from J, with 14 bases in between. Looked up from germline, CDR1 is SGHAT and CDR2 is FQNNGV. The CDR3 extends over 13 amino acids. The CDR3 protein is CASSARLDGIQYF. The DNA of the CDR3 is TGTGCCAGCAGCGCTCGACTAGACGGCATTCAGTACTTC.

V and J are TRBV19 and TRBJ1-1; D is unclear. Germline V CDR1 and CDR2: LNHDA, SQIVND (reference sequence). This CDR3 spans 13 amino acids. The V gene lost 5 bases and the J gene lost 0 bases, with 7 bases spanning the gap. The DNA of the CDR3 is TGTGCCAGTAGTTCATACATGAACACTGAAGCTTTCTTT. Its protein is CASSSYMNTEAFF.

The chain carries TRBV4-2 and TRBJ2-7; 7 bases line up with TRBD1. The length of the CDR3 is 14 residues. J was trimmed by 3 bases and V by 3 bases; bases with no gene match: 5. Germline values: CDR1 LGHNA, CDR2 YNFKEQ. The CDR3 loop is CASSHEGQYYEQYF. DNA of the CDR3: TGTGCCAGCAGCCATGAGGGACAGTACTACGAGCAGTACTTC.

The chain is built from TRBV28 and TRBJ2-7; tentatively, D is TRBD1 or TRBD2 (5 bases each). The CDR3 runs 15 residues. The germline CDR1 and CDR2 sequences are MDHEN and SYDVKM. V lost 6 bases, J lost 6 bases, and 21 bases lay in between. The CDR3 protein is CASSLRGAVAGEQYF. The CDR3 region has the DNA TGTGCCAGCAGCCTAAGAGGGGCCGTTGCCGGCGAGCAGTACTTC.

The V gene is TRBV5-1, the J gene TRBJ2-7; possible D gene TRBD1, 5 bases. The CDR3 is made up of 14 amino acids. Trimming shortened V by 5 bases and J by 0 bases, and 12 bases separated the two germline ends. Germline values: CDR1 SGHRS, CDR2 YFSETQ. The CDR3 sequence is CASRLTASSYEQYF. The CDR3 DNA sequence: TGCGCCAGCAGGTTGACAGCATCCTCCTACGAGCAGTACTTC. Complete variable domain (other parts from reference TRBV5-1 and TRBJ2-7): KAGVTQTPRYLIKTRGQQVTLSCSPISGHRSVSWYQQTPGQGLQFLFEYFSETQRNKGNFPGRFSGRQFSNSRSEMNVSTLELGDSALYLCASRLTASSYEQYFGPGTRLTVT.

The gene calls are TRBV4-1 and TRBJ2-7, with unresolved D. The CDR3 loop spans 15 amino acids. CDR1 is MGHRA and CDR2 is YSYEKL in the germline V gene. Trimming removed 1 base at V and 1 base at J, with 11 bases between. In DNA, the CDR3 is TGCGCCAGCAGCCAAGCGGCAGGCCCATCCTACGAGCAGTACTTC. Protein product: CASSQAAGPSYEQYF.